The 5 T cell receptor beta chains below come from one sample, sequenced in a study of OX40 agonist ivuxolimab in advanced cancers. The method was immunoSEQ multiplex PCR; TCRdb's version includes in-frame clones alone and lacks a portion of them. The repertoire holds some 130,000 clones, with over 75% as singletons. Sequenced material: CD4+ or CD8+ T cells sorted from blood, taken in a trial of the OX40 agonist ivuxolimab. The receptors here all came from an adult with an advanced solid tumor such as melanoma, head and neck, liver or kidney cancer.

The chain carries TRBV11-2 and TRBJ2-1, with D perhaps matching TRBD2 (6 bases). The germline V and J ends were trimmed by 5 bases and 8 bases, with 19 bases remaining between them. CDR3 length: 15 residues. Germline V CDR1 and CDR2: SGHAT, FQNNGV. The CDR3 here is CASSDPTRGWDEQFF. DNA of the CDR3: TGTGCCAGCAGCGACCCGACTAGAGGTTGGGATGAGCAGTTCTTC.

Worth noting for this clone: Other DNA sequences in this specimen translate into the identical CDR3. The J gene is TRBJ1-1, the V gene TRBV7-3; D is undetermined. From germline, CDR1 is SGHTA and CDR2 FQGTGA. Trimming stripped 1 base from V and 5 bases from J, with 11 bases between. The CDR3 consists of 14 residues. This CDR3 reads CASSLNPGGTEAFF. DNA of the CDR3: TGTGCCAGCAGCTTAAACCCGGGTGGAACTGAAGCTTTCTTT.

This clone was found once. The chain has TRBV18 and TRBJ1-1; D remains ambiguous. This CDR3 spans 14 amino acids. Germline V CDR1 and CDR2: KGHSH, LQKENI. Trimming pared 1 base from V and 1 base from J, leaving 7 bases between. CDR3 coding DNA: TGTGCCAGCTCACCACAGGGTCAGAACACTGAAGCTTTCTTT. Encoded protein: CASSPQGQNTEAFF.

The rearrangement joins TRBV5-5 to TRBJ1-2, with unresolved D. CDR3 length: 12 residues. Trimming stripped 3 bases from V and 1 base from J, with 4 bases between. In germline, CDR1 is SGHKS, CDR2 YYEKEE (reference sequence). The CDR3: CASSSSNYGYTF. DNA of the CDR3: TGTGCCAGCAGCTCAAGTAACTATGGCTACACCTTC.

The rearrangement joins TRBV28 to TRBJ2-5; 9 positions match TRBD2. Losses at the gene ends were 2 bases for V and 14 bases for J; bases not matched to a gene: 6. Per germline, CDR1 MDHEN and CDR2 SYDVKM. This CDR3 is 12 amino acids long. The CDR3 is CASSLEAGGPYF. The CDR3, as DNA: TGTGCCAGCAGTTTAGAAGCGGGAGGCCCCTACTTC.